This T cell receptor beta chain emerged from a study of shared clonotypes between healthy human individuals. Findings and caveats of the study: In a few donors, around 5% of naive CD4 clonotypes appeared in common.

The CDR3 consists of 13 residues. Germline CDR1 and CDR2: SQVTM and ANQGSEA. V lost 0 bases and J 6 bases, leaving 11 bases between the germline ends. The table came from immunoSEQ multiplex PCR; TCRdb's copy has only in-frame clones and leaves some out. The sample contains some 2.1 million clones, about 95% of which appear only once. Naive CD8 cells were CD45RO-negative, positively selected for CCR7, excluding terminally differentiated effector memory CD45RA+ cells. Comment on this clone: Its antigen is unknown.

The rearrangement links TRBV29-1 to TRBJ1-1; a weak D match, TRBD1 (5 bases). Sequencing input: naive CD8+ T cells sorted from blood. The TCR was taken from a man aged 18 to 30 in good health. In DNA, the CDR3 is TGCAGCGTTGAAGATCGTGACAGCTCTGAAGCTTTCTTT. This encodes CSVEDRDSSEAFF.